The rows below give T cell receptor beta chains drawn from one sample of a study of OX40 agonist ivuxolimab in advanced cancers. TCRdb's copy holds only in-frame clones and misses some; the assay was immunoSEQ multiplex PCR. The data contain approximately 60,000 clones, 80% to 90% of them singletons. The sequenced sample was CD4+ or CD8+ T cells sorted from blood, obtained in a trial of the OX40 agonist ivuxolimab. The origin of the receptors is an adult with an advanced solid tumor such as melanoma, head and neck, liver or kidney cancer. Each CDR3 is given with its conserved first and last residue. Only part of the rows carry a size: once, few, many, or a class if the clone is expanded.

V gene,J gene,clone size,CDR3 protein
TRBV14,TRBJ1-4,.,CASSQGALGELFF
TRBV7-9,TRBJ2-7,.,CASLGDGGAYEQYF
TRBV6-1,TRBJ2-1,.,CASSDVTSSNEQFF
TRBV11-2,TRBJ2-1,.,CASSFSGGSYNEQFF
TRBV5-6,TRBJ1-5,.,CASSLGTGTGNQPQHF
TRBV6-6,TRBJ2-2,once,CASSYGLDGELFF
TRBV7-9,TRBJ2-3,.,CASSSPRDRTDTQYF
TRBV11-3,TRBJ2-1,.,CASSWGGNNEQFF
TRBV7-8,TRBJ1-5,.,CASSLAPGKEPQHF
TRBV5-1,TRBJ1-4,.,CASSSQGTATTNEKLFF
TRBV30,TRBJ2-7,.,CAWSDGGGSYEQYF
TRBV28,TRBJ2-7,.,CASSPHRDRDYEQYF
TRBV19,TRBJ1-1,.,CASSMRQGTEAFF
TRBV29-1,TRBJ2-2,.,CSVVQPTGELFF
TRBV10-3,TRBJ2-1,.,CAISEDVGLFNEQFF
TRBV28,TRBJ2-1,.,CASSFRLAGGGNEQFF
TRBV6-5,TRBJ2-1,.,CASSGLAGQNEQFF
TRBV10-3,TRBJ2-5,.,CAISESAVPGTQYF
TRBV29-1,TRBJ1-2,.,CSDADRGLVGGYTF
TRBV6-5,TRBJ2-1,.,CASSLGTSEPYNEQFF
TRBV9,TRBJ1-1,.,CASSVGPNTEAFF
TRBV19,TRBJ2-7,.,CASSMTGEPYEQYF
TRBV28,TRBJ2-7,.,CASSGQGTSYEQYF
TRBV7-6,TRBJ1-1,.,CASSPGQGLTEAFF
TRBV30,TRBJ2-7,.,CAWRDRGFYEQYF
TRBV4-1,TRBJ2-7,once,CASSQPGQGMYEQYF
TRBV11-2,TRBJ1-2,.,CASSLDHYGYTF
TRBV9,TRBJ2-7,.,CASSPDREYEQYF
TRBV12-5,TRBJ2-7,.,CASGSRSAPRDEQYF